These 32 T cell receptor beta chains originate from one sample sequenced in a study of blood T cell repertoires in COVID-19. Sequenced by immunoSEQ multiplex PCR; TCRdb stores in-frame clones only, minus some. The sample gives 300,000 to 450,000 clones, more than 70% of which show up once; 10% is in the top ten. The specimen was peripheral blood. The receptors here all came from a woman aged 30 to 39 with COVID-19, enrolled during active disease.

The rearrangement joins TRBV4-1 to TRBJ2-7; 10 bases match TRBD1. The V gene end was trimmed by 0 bases and the J gene end by 4 bases; junction bases not matched to a gene: 12. Germline V lookup: CDR1 MGHRA, CDR2 YSYEKL. The CDR3 consists of 18 residues. The CDR3 sequence: CASSQDLADRGLWYEQYF. In nucleotides, the CDR3 is TGCGCCAGCAGCCAAGATCTGGCCGACAGGGGGCTTTGGTACGAGCAGTACTTC.

The chain employs TRBV19 and TRBJ1-6; 10 bases agree with TRBD1. Germline V gene lookup returns CDR1 LNHDA and CDR2 SQIVND (reference sequence). The CDR3 contains 15 residues. Losses at the gene ends were 5 bases for V and 6 bases for J; bases not matched to a gene: 4. DNA for the CDR3: TGTGCCAGTAGTCCCGGGACAGGGGTTAATTCACCCCTCCACTTT. It codes for CASSPGTGVNSPLHF.

This chain joins TRBV5-6 and TRBJ2-4; possible D gene TRBD2, 6 bases. V was trimmed by 0 bases and J by 3 bases, leaving 10 bases between them. Per germline, CDR1 SGHDT and CDR2 YYEEEE. This CDR3 is built from 15 residues. The CDR3 is CASSLVRGNKNIQYF. CDR3 DNA sequence: TGTGCCAGCAGCTTGGTTCGGGGGAACAAAAACATTCAGTACTTC.

The chain recombines TRBV11-2 with TRBJ2-1, with D tentatively TRBD1 (6 bases). V lost 2 bases to trimming and J lost 7 bases, with 12 bases between them. The CDR3 spans 14 residues. Per the germline V gene, CDR1 is SGHAT and CDR2 is FQNNGV. The CDR3 coding sequence is TGTGCCAGCAGCTTAAGTTGGGGGCTGAATGAGCAGTTCTTC. It encodes CASSLSWGLNEQFF.

This clone appeared a few times. The rearrangement joins TRBV20-1 to TRBJ1-1; D gene uncertain. Per germline, CDR1 DFQATT and CDR2 SNEGSKA (reference sequence). Trimming took off 7 bases at V and 4 bases at J, with 10 bases between the two ends. The CDR3 consists of 11 residues. The CDR3, as DNA: TGCAGTGAACGAGGAGGCACTGAAGCTTTCTTT. Protein sequence: CSERGGTEAFF.

This clone was seen just once. This rearrangement joins TRBV7-2 to TRBJ2-1, with TRBD2 matching over 13 bases. Looked up from germline, CDR1 is SGHTA and CDR2 is FQGNSA. CDR3 size: 15 residues. V was clipped by 5 bases and J by 14 bases; unmatched bases: 12. The CDR3 nucleotides read TGTGCCAGCAGCCAAGGACTAGCGGGAGCCCGGGCCAAGTTCTTC. Its protein product is CASSQGLAGARAKFF.

V and J are TRBV28 and TRBJ2-5; TRBD1 aligns across 7 bases. Per germline, CDR1 MDHEN and CDR2 SYDVKM. With 4 bases clipped from V and 7 bases from J, the junction kept 9 bases outside the gene matches. The CDR3 consists of 14 residues. The DNA of the CDR3 is TGTGCCAGCAGTTCGATGACAGGGCGGCTGACCCAGTACTTC. Translation gives CASSSMTGRLTQYF.

This rearrangement joins TRBV28 to TRBJ2-3; 9 positions agree with TRBD2. Germline loops: CDR1 MDHEN, CDR2 SYDVKM. Trimming removed 3 bases from V and 4 bases from J; junction bases left unmatched: 5. This CDR3 spans 15 amino acids. The CDR3 loop is CASSFRAGGPDTQYF. CDR3 bases: TGTGCCAGCAGTTTTAGAGCGGGAGGCCCAGATACGCAGTATTTT.

The CDR3 DNA is TGTGCCTGGAGTGTAGGACAGGGAGATGGCTACACCTTC. Protein product: CAWSVGQGDGYTF. The V call is TRBV30, the J call TRBJ1-2; TRBD1 agrees at 8 bases. Losses at the gene ends were 0 bases for V and 6 bases for J; bases not matched to a gene: 3. From germline, CDR1 is GTSNPN and CDR2 SVGIG (reference sequence). The CDR3 runs 13 residues.

V gene TRBV6-2 or TRBV6-3 combines with J gene TRBJ2-7, with 12 bases fitting TRBD2. Per the germline V gene, CDR1 is MNHEY and CDR2 is SVGEGT. V shed 5 bases and J 5 bases; nucleotides not matched to a gene: 4. The CDR3 extends over 14 amino acids. Here the CDR3 reads CASSNLAGGDEQYF. In nucleotides, the CDR3 is TGTGCCAGCAGTAACCTAGCGGGAGGGGACGAGCAGTACTTC.

This sequence joins TRBV30 and TRBJ2-7; 8 nucleotides line up with TRBD1. V was pared by 0 bases and J by 3 bases, with 7 bases of the junction left unmatched. The germline CDR1 and CDR2 sequences are GTSNPN and SVGIG (reference sequence). This CDR3 is 15 amino acids long. The chain's CDR3 is CAWSVPATGDYEQYF. The CDR3 DNA is TGTGCCTGGAGTGTACCCGCGACAGGGGACTACGAGCAGTACTTC.

The chain links TRBV27 to TRBJ2-5; tentatively, D is TRBD2 (7 bases). The germline V and J ends were trimmed by 3 bases and 1 base, with 9 bases remaining between them. This CDR3 spans 14 amino acids. The V gene's germline CDR1 is MNHEY and CDR2 SMNVEV (reference sequence). CDR3 sequence: CASSFAGAQETQYF. The CDR3 DNA is TGTGCCAGCAGTTTTGCGGGGGCCCAAGAGACCCAGTACTTC.

Here the CDR3 reads CATSDSGKVFWSGNEQFF. The CDR3 region has the DNA TGTGCCACCAGTGATTCAGGCAAAGTCTTCTGGTCAGGGAATGAGCAGTTCTTC. The V call is TRBV24-1, the J call TRBJ2-1, with D perhaps TRBD1 (5 bases). Deletions cut 2 bases from V and 7 bases from J, with 23 bases between. The CDR3 has 18 amino acids. CDR1 is KGHDR, CDR2 SFDVKD, per germline.

This clone occurred once. The chain recombines TRBV5-1 with TRBJ1-2; 10 nucleotides align to TRBD1. V lost 5 bases to trimming and J lost 8 bases; unmatched junction nucleotides: 9. The CDR3 length is 14 residues. The germline CDR1 and CDR2 sequences are SGHRS and YFSETQ. The CDR3 loop is CASRGDRGGGGYTF. The DNA for the CDR3 is TGCGCCAGCAGGGGGGACAGGGGTGGAGGCGGCTACACCTTC.

The gene calls are TRBV6-5 and TRBJ1-1, with 9 bases aligning to TRBD1. V was clipped by 6 bases and J by 5 bases; unmatched bases: 7. The V gene's germline CDR1 is MNHEY and CDR2 SVGAGI. This CDR3 comprises 14 residues. The CDR3 sequence is CASRDRGVGTEAFF. The CDR3 region has the DNA TGTGCCAGCAGGGACAGGGGTGTGGGAACTGAAGCTTTCTTT.

The chain's CDR3 is CASSWRSGRIHEQYF. CDR3 DNA sequence: TGTGCCAGCAGCTGGCGTAGCGGGAGAATCCACGAGCAGTACTTC. J is TRBJ2-7 and V is TRBV7-8; 9 bases align to TRBD2. J gave up 5 bases and V 4 bases, and 9 bases lay outside the gene matches. The CDR3 sequence is 15 residues long. Germline-derived CDR1 and CDR2 are SGHVS and FQNEAQ.

Comments on this clone: Other nucleotide sequences in the sample specify the same CDR3. The rearrangement links TRBV28 to TRBJ2-7; 7 bases map to TRBD1. Germline V gene sequence: CDR1 MDHEN, CDR2 SYDVKM. The CDR3 runs to 12 residues. Losses at the gene ends were 6 bases for V and 6 bases for J; bases not matched to a gene: 5. The CDR3 sequence: CASSPTGTEQYF. CDR3 in DNA: TGTGCCAGCAGCCCGACAGGGACCGAGCAGTACTTC.

The chain links TRBV10-3 to TRBJ2-5; 13 bases are a match to TRBD2. From germline, CDR1 is ENHRY and CDR2 SYGVKD. CDR3 length equals 17 residues. The V and J ends lost 5 bases and 1 base, in that order; junction bases with no gene match: 7. In DNA, the CDR3 is TGTGCCATCAGTCAAGGACTAGCGGGAGCGATCCAAGAGACCCAGTACTTC. This encodes CAISQGLAGAIQETQYF.

In regard to this clone: The sample has other DNA sequences that encode this CDR3 too. This sequence joins TRBV10-3 and TRBJ2-7; TRBD2 matches at 10 bases. CDR3 length: 15 amino acids. The V gene's germline CDR1 is ENHRY and CDR2 SYGVKD. V was clipped by 2 bases and J by 3 bases; unmatched bases: 4. This CDR3 reads CAISERASGSYEQYF. The CDR3 DNA is TGTGCCATCAGTGAGCGGGCTAGCGGGAGCTACGAGCAGTACTTC.

This chain connects TRBV19 to TRBJ1-5; TRBD1 agrees at 7 bases. Trimming removed 4 bases from V and 3 bases from J; junction bases left unmatched: 6. Germline CDR1 is LNHDA and CDR2 is SQIVND (reference sequence). The CDR3 consists of 15 residues. The CDR3 nucleotides read TGTGCCAGTAGTACAAATACAGGGGACAATCAGCCCCAGCATTTT. This codes for CASSTNTGDNQPQHF.

V usage is TRBV29-1 and J usage is TRBJ1-1; 7 nucleotides agree with TRBD1. The CDR3 sequence is 14 residues long. V was clipped by 2 bases and J by 1 base; unmatched bases: 4. The V gene's germline CDR1 is SQVTM and CDR2 ANQGSEA. CDR3 sequence reads: CSVEPGQKNTEAFF. The CDR3 DNA reads as TGCAGCGTTGAACCGGGACAGAAGAACACTGAAGCTTTCTTT.

This chain uses TRBV24-1 with TRBJ2-3; possibly TRBD2 for D (5 bases). Trimming removed 5 bases from V and 1 base from J, with 9 bases in between. This CDR3 contains 14 residues. Germline-derived CDR1 and CDR2 are KGHDR and SFDVKD. The CDR3 is CATSALGGTDTQYF. DNA of the CDR3: TGTGCCACCAGTGCCTTGGGAGGCACAGATACGCAGTATTTT.

On this clone itself: Within the sample, other DNA sequences also encode this same CDR3. This sequence joins TRBV5-1 and TRBJ2-7; 8 bases are a match to TRBD1. Unmatched junction bases numbered 1, after V lost 0 bases and J lost 2 bases. Germline V gene lookup returns CDR1 SGHRS and CDR2 YFSETQ. The CDR3 length is 14 residues. CDR3 nucleotides: TGCGCCAGCAGCTTGGGGACAGGGCCCTACGAGCAGTACTTC. This gives the protein CASSLGTGPYEQYF.

The rearrangement joins TRBV11-3 to TRBJ2-1; possible D gene TRBD1, 5 bases. V dropped 0 bases and J dropped 9 bases, with 9 bases sitting between them. CDR3 size: 13 residues. From germline, CDR1 is SGHNT and CDR2 YENEEA. The CDR3 spells CASSLDPRAEQFF. The DNA for the CDR3 is TGTGCCAGCAGCTTAGATCCCAGGGCTGAGCAGTTCTTC.

This chain links TRBV5-4 with TRBJ2-3; 11 positions match TRBD2. The CDR3 runs 16 residues. Germline assignment: CDR1 SGHNT and CDR2 YYREEE (reference sequence). V lost 2 bases and J lost 2; bases outside the gene matches: 4. CDR3 protein: CASSLLAGGVTDTQYF. The CDR3 DNA sequence: TGTGCCAGCAGCTTATTAGCGGGAGGGGTCACAGATACGCAGTATTTT.

In its sample, this clone was seen once. The gene calls are TRBV15 and TRBJ2-1; 7 bases are a match to TRBD2. The germline V gene has CDR1 LNHNV and CDR2 YYDKDF (reference sequence). J gave up 8 bases and V 3 bases, and 7 bases lay outside the gene matches. This CDR3 region has 14 residues. CDR3 protein: CATSSGRRDHEQFF. For the CDR3, the DNA is TGTGCCACCAGCAGCGGGAGGCGGGATCATGAGCAGTTCTTC.

The rearrangement joins TRBV24-1 to TRBJ2-1; weak D call: TRBD2 (5 bases). CDR1 is KGHDR, CDR2 SFDVKD, per germline. The CDR3 runs to 12 residues. Trimming shortened V by 7 bases and J by 5 bases, and 8 bases separated the two germline ends. The DNA for the CDR3 is TGTGCCACCAGATCCGGGGACAATGAGCAGTTCTTC. Translating it yields CATRSGDNEQFF.

This clone was recorded only once. The J gene is TRBJ2-5, the V gene TRBV18, with 14 bases that match TRBD2. The germline V gene has CDR1 KGHSH and CDR2 LQKENI. V trimming: 3 bases; J trimming: 6 bases; junction bases outside the gene matches: 21. The CDR3 spans 21 residues. DNA of the CDR3: TGTGCCAGCTCACCTCTACCGGGACTAGCGGGAGTCCTCGGTGAGCCGAAGACCCAGTACTTC. Translated: CASSPLPGLAGVLGEPKTQYF.

The chain uses TRBV27 and TRBJ1-4, with 8 bases that match TRBD1. Germline V CDR1 and CDR2: MNHEY, SMNVEV (reference sequence). J gave up 3 bases and V 5 bases, and 5 bases lay outside the gene matches. The CDR3 runs to 15 residues. This CDR3 reads CASSRQGAANEKLFF. The CDR3 coding sequence is TGTGCCAGCAGTCGCCAGGGGGCGGCTAATGAAAAACTGTTTTTT.

This chain links TRBV5-5 with TRBJ1-5, with 10 bases matching TRBD1. CDR3 length equals 16 residues. V shed 0 bases, J shed 6 bases, and the junction held 6 bases outside the gene matches. The germline CDR1 and CDR2 sequences are SGHKS and YYEKEE (reference sequence). CDR3 protein: CASSLAGTGVGQPQHF. The CDR3 nucleotides are TGTGCCAGCAGCTTGGCAGGGACAGGGGTAGGTCAGCCCCAGCATTTT.

The chain recombines TRBV27 with TRBJ2-2, with 8 bases matching TRBD2. The V segment lost 5 bases and the J segment 1 base; nucleotides outside the gene matches: 3. Germline values: CDR1 MNHEY, CDR2 SMNVEV (reference sequence). The CDR3 sequence is 15 residues long. CDR3 residues: CASSRLAMNTGELFF. CDR3 DNA: TGTGCCAGCAGTCGACTAGCGATGAACACCGGGGAGCTGTTTTTT.

Written as DNA, the CDR3 is TGCGCCAGCAGCAAGGGACAGGGTATCACTGAAGCTTTCTTT. This translates into CASSKGQGITEAFF. The chain has TRBV10-1 and TRBJ1-1; 9 nucleotides match TRBD1. V lost 6 bases and J lost 4; bases outside the gene matches: 6. Germline values: CDR1 WNHNN, CDR2 SYGVQD (reference sequence). The CDR3 sequence is 14 residues long.